This TCR beta chain was obtained from a study of chemoradiotherapy in HPV16-positive cancers. Worth noting for this clone: Its antigen is undetermined.

Produced via immunoSEQ multiplex PCR; TCRdb's table is partial and in-frame only. The sample holds around 12,000 clones, around nine tenths seen once. Findings and caveats of the study: Candidate HPV-specific clones and E7-related TCR motifs grew in tumor during treatment. Only a couple of HPV16-positive patients supplied the functional HPV-specificity definition.

This TCR came from a human donor with HPV-associated anogenital cancer. The sequences come from blood, collected from a patient who underwent chemoradiotherapy.

CDR3: CSVGQRSYEQYF. In nucleotides, the CDR3 is TGCAGCGTTGGGCAGCGCTCCTACGAGCAGTACTTC. This sequence joins TRBV29-1 and TRBJ2-7; no clear D. Trimming took off 4 bases at V and 0 bases at J, with 7 bases between the two ends. Germline lookup yields CDR1 SQVTM and CDR2 ANQGSEA. The CDR3 has 12 residues.